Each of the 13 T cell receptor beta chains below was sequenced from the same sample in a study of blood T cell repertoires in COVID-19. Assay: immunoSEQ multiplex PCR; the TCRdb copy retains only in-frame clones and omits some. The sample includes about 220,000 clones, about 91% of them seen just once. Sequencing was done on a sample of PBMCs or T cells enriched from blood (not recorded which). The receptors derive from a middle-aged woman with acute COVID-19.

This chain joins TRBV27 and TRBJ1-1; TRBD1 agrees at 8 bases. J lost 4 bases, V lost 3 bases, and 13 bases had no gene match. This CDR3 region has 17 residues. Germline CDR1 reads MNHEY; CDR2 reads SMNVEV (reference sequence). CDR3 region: CASSFRNRGSLSTEAFF. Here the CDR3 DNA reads TGTGCCAGCAGTTTTCGGAACAGGGGGTCCTTGAGCACTGAAGCTTTCTTT.

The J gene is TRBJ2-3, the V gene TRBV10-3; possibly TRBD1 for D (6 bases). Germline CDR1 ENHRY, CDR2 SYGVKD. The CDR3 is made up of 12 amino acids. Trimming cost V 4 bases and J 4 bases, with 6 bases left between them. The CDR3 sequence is CAISGTADTQYF. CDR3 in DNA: TGTGCCATCAGTGGGACAGCAGATACGCAGTATTTT.

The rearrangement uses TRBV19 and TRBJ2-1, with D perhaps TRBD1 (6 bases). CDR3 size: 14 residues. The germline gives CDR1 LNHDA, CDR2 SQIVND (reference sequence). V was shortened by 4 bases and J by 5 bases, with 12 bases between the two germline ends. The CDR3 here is CASSRGRYNNEQFF. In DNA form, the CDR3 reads TGTGCCAGTAGTAGGGGGCGTTACAACAATGAGCAGTTCTTC.

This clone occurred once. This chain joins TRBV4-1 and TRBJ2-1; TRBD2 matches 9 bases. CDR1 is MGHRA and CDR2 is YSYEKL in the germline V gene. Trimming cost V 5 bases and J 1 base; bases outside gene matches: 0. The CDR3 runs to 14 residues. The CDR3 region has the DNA TGCGCCAGCAGCACTAGCGGGTCCTACAATGAGCAGTTCTTC. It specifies CASSTSGSYNEQFF.

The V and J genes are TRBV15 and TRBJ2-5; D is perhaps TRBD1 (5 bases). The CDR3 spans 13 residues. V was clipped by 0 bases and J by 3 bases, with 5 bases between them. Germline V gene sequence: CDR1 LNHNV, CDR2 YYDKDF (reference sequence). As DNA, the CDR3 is TGTGCCACCAGCAGAGACAGGGAAGAGACCCAGTACTTC. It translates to CATSRDREETQYF.

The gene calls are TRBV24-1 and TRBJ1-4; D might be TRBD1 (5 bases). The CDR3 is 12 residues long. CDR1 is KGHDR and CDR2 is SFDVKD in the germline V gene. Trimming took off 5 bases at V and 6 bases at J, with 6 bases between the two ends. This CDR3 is CATSAGDEKLFF. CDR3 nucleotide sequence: TGTGCCACCAGTGCGGGGGATGAAAAACTGTTTTTT.

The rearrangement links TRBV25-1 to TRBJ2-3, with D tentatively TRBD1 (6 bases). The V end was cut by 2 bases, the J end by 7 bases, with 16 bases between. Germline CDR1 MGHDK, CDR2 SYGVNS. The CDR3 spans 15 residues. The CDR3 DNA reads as TGTGCCAGCAGTGAAGTGACCAGGGGTGTGCATACGCAGTATTTT. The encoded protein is CASSEVTRGVHTQYF. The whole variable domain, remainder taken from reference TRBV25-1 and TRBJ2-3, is EADIYQTPRYLVIGTGKKITLECSQTMGHDKMYWYQQDPGMELHLIHYSYGVNSTEKGDLSSESTVSRIRTEHFPLTLESARPSHTSQYLCASSEVTRGVHTQYFGPGTRLTVL.

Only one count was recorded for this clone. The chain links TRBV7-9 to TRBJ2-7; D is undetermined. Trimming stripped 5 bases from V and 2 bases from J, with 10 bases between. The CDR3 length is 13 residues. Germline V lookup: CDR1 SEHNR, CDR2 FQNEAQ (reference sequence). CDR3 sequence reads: CASSGGFAYEQYF. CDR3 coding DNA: TGTGCCAGCAGCGGCGGATTTGCCTACGAGCAGTACTTC.

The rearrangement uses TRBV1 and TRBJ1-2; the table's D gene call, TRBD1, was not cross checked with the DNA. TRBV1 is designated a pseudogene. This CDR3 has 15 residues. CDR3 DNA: TGCACCAGCAGCCAAGAAAACAGGTTGGGATATGGCTACACCTTC. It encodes CTSSQENRLGYGYTF.

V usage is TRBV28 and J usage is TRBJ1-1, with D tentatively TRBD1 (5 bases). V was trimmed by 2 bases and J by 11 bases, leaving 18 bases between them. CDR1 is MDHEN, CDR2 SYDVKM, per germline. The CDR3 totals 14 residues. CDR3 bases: TGTGCCAGCAGTTTAGTAGGGGACTGGGAGTGGGCTTTCTTT. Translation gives CASSLVGDWEWAFF.

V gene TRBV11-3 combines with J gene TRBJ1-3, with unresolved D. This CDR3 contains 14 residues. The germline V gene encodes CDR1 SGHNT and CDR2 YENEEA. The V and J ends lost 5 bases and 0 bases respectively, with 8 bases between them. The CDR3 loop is CASSPGSSGNTIYF. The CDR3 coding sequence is TGTGCCAGCAGCCCGGGGTCCTCTGGAAACACCATATATTTT.

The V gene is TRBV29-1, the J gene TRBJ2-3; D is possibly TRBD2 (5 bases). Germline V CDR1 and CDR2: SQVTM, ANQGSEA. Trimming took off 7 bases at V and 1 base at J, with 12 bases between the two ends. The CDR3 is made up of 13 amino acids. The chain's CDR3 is CSGKPSRTDTQYF. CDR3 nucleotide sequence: TGCAGCGGCAAGCCTAGCCGCACAGATACGCAGTATTTT.

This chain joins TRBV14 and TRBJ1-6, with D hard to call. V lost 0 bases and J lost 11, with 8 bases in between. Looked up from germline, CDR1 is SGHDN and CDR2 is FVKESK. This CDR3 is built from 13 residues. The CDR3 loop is CASSQDPRTPLHF. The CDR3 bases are TGTGCCAGCAGCCAAGATCCCAGGACACCCCTCCACTTT.